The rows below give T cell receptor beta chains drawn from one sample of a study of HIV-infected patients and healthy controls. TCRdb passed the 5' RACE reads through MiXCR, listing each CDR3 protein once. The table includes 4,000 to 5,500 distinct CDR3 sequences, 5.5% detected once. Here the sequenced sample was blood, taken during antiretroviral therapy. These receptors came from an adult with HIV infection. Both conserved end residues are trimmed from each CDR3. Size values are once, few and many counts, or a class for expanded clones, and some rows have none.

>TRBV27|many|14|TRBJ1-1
ASSDTGLVGHTEAF
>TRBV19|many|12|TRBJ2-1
ASEGTSGIDEQF
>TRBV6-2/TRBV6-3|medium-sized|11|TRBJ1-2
ASSASGQLRYT
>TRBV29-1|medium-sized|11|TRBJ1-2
SGRLGGNYGYT
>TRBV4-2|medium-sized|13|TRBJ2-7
ASSQEGTGTYEQY
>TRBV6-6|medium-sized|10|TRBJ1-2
ASSYSPTGYT
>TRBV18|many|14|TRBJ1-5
ASSPPEVGPRQPQH
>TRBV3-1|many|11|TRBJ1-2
ASSQVGTDGYT
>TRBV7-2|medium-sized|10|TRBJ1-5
ASSLENQPQH
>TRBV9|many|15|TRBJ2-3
ASSVMGRASSTDTQY
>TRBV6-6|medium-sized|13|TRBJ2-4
ASSYSTGGQNIQY
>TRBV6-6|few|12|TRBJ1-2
ASRERTRNYGYT
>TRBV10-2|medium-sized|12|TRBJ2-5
ASSESRTIETQY
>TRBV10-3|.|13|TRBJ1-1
AISYSDRGDTEAF
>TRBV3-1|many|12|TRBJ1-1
ASSQDYVNTEAF
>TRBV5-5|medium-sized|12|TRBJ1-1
ASSWTQGSTEAF
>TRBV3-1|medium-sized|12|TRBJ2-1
ASSRGLAYNEQF
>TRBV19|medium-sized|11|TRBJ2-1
ASSIDIDNEQF
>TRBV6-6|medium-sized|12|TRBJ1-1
ASSSQGEGTEAF
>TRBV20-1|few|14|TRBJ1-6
SARAHDRGKSSPLH
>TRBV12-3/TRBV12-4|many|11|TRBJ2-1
ASILGTGNEQF
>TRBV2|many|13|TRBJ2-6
AGGGDLSGANVLT
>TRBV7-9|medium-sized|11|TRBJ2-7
ASSPRTEYEQY
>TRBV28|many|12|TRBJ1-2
ASSPYPIGYGYT